This is a list of T cell receptor beta chains from one sample in a study of blood T cell repertoires in COVID-19. Data came from immunoSEQ multiplex PCR; TCRdb stores just in-frame clones and leaves some out. In the table there are fewer than 50,000 clones, around 70% of which are singletons. Sequencing was performed on peripheral blood. The receptor source for this set is a man between 65 and 79 years old with COVID-19, enrolled during active disease. Both conserved end residues are part of each CDR3. D genes are given only for firm matches. The listing skips clone size in some rows; elsewhere it reads once, few, many or a size class.

TRBJ2-7 | - | TRBV2 | - | TGTGCCAGCAGCGGTTTGAACGAGCAGTACTTC | CASSGLNEQYF
TRBJ1-1 | - | TRBV6-5 | - | TGTGCCAGCAGTTACGGGGGGAGGGGTTCCTCTGAAGCTTTCTTT | CASSYGGRGSSEAFF
TRBJ2-2 | - | TRBV18 | - | TGTGCCAGCTCACCACCGAAGACAGTACCGGGGGAGCTGTTTTTT | CASSPPKTVPGELFF
TRBJ1-1 | once | TRBV4-1 | - | TGCGCCAGCAGCTCTGAGCGGGGAAACACTGAAGCTTTCTTT | CASSSERGNTEAFF
TRBJ1-3 | - | TRBV7-6 | - | TGTGCCAGCAGCTCGGCAGGGCCACTCTCTGGAAACACCATATATTTT | CASSSAGPLSGNTIYF
TRBJ2-3 | - | TRBV2 | TRBD1 | TGTGCCAGCAGTGATGGGACAGGGGGCGTTACGCAGTATTTT | CASSDGTGGVTQYF
TRBJ2-3 | few | TRBV27 | - | TGTGCCAGCAGTCTCCCCCCGGGGGACGCTGGCACAGATACGCAGTATTTT | CASSLPPGDAGTDTQYF
TRBJ2-2 | - | TRBV5-1 | TRBD2 | TGCGCCAGCAAAAAGACCTGGGGACTAGCCCAGAACACCGGGGAGCTGTTTTTT | CASKKTWGLAQNTGELFF
TRBJ1-4 | once | TRBV19 | TRBD1 | TGTGCCGCCAGGACAGGGGGCAATAATGAAAAACTGTTTTTT | CAARTGGNNEKLFF
TRBJ1-1 | - | TRBV19 | TRBD1 | TGTGCCAGTAGACATCCGGGACAGGGTGAAGCTTTCTTT | CASRHPGQGEAFF
TRBJ2-1 | once | TRBV19 | TRBD1 | TGTGCCAGTCAGGAGGGGACAGGGTCGTACAATGAGCAGTTCTTC | CASQEGTGSYNEQFF
TRBJ1-1 | - | TRBV23-1 | TRBD1 | TGCGCCAGCAGTCAATTTCAGCGGACAGGGCCTATGAACACTGAAGCTTTCTTT | CASSQFQRTGPMNTEAFF
TRBJ2-7 | - | TRBV6-5 | - | TGTGCCAATTCAGGGGACTCCTACGAGCAGTACTTC | CANSGDSYEQYF
TRBJ2-7 | - | TRBV2 | TRBD2 | TGTGCCAGCAGTCTAGCGGGACTCATCTACGAGCAGTACTTC | CASSLAGLIYEQYF
TRBJ2-6 | - | TRBV5-1 | - | TGCGCCAGCAGGGTTAGCTCTGGGGCCAACGTCCTGACTTTC | CASRVSSGANVLTF
TRBJ1-2 | few | TRBV11-1 | - | TGTGCCAGCAGCGCCGACAGAGCTAACTATGGCTACACCTTC | CASSADRANYGYTF
TRBJ2-7 | - | TRBV14 | TRBD1 | TGTGCCAGCAGCCAATTTCTTTCAGGGGGCTCCCTTTACGAGCAGTACTTC | CASSQFLSGGSLYEQYF
TRBJ1-1 | - | TRBV10-1 | TRBD1 | TGCGCCAGCAGTGAGCGACAGGGGGCACGAGCTTTCTTT | CASSERQGARAFF
TRBJ1-1 | - | TRBV7-8 | - | TGTGCCAGCAGGGCCCTTCCGAACACTGAAGCTTTCTTT | CASRALPNTEAFF
TRBJ1-2 | - | TRBV19 | - | TGTGCCAGTAAACCGGGGAGGACGTTCTATGGCTACACCTTC | CASKPGRTFYGYTF
TRBJ1-6 | - | TRBV2 | TRBD1 | TGTGCCAGCAGGAAGGGGACAGGGGATTCACCCCTCCACTTT | CASRKGTGDSPLHF
TRBJ1-5 | - | TRBV28 | TRBD1 | TGTGCCAGCAGTCCCCCGGGACAGATGAGGGGCAATCAGCCCCAGCATTTT | CASSPPGQMRGNQPQHF
TRBJ2-7 | - | TRBV11-2 | - | TGTGCCAGCAGCTTGAGTTCAACGTGGAGCGAGCAGTACTTC | CASSLSSTWSEQYF
TRBJ1-2 | - | TRBV6-2/TRBV6-3 | - | TGTGCCAGCAGTTACCCCTGGCAGGGCTGGAGCTACACCTTC | CASSYPWQGWSYTF
TRBJ2-1 | few | TRBV19 | TRBD2 | TGTGCCAGTATAAGCGGGAGTGGGAATGAGCAGTTCTTC | CASISGSGNEQFF
TRBJ1-6 | - | TRBV27 | - | TGTGCCAGCAGTTTAGAGCCTACAGGGAACGCCTATAATTCACCCCTCCACTTT | CASSLEPTGNAYNSPLHF
TRBJ1-2 | few | TRBV28 | TRBD1 | TGTGCCAGCAGGTTAGATCTTACAGGGGGCCGTGGCTACACCTTC | CASRLDLTGGRGYTF
TRBJ2-6 | - | TRBV5-6 | - | TGTGCCAGCAGCCTCTTCGGTTCGAGCTCTGGGGCCAACGTCCTGACTTTC | CASSLFGSSSGANVLTF
TRBJ1-2 | - | TRBV19 | TRBD1 | TGTGCCAGTAGCCCGGGACAGCACTATGGCTACACCTTC | CASSPGQHYGYTF
TRBJ2-7 | - | TRBV3-1/TRBV3-2 | - | TGTGCCAGCAGCCAAATAGCAGCCACCCTAGAGCAGTACTTC | CASSQIAATLEQYF
TRBJ2-2 | - | TRBV5-1 | TRBD2 | TGCGCCAGCAGCCGGCGGGAGAGTATCACCGGGGAGCTGTTTTTT | CASSRRESITGELFF
TRBJ2-7 | - | TRBV12-3/TRBV12-4 | - | TGTGCCAGCAGTTTCCGCCGAGCCTACGAGCAGTACTTC | CASSFRRAYEQYF
TRBJ1-2 | - | TRBV6-5 | - | TGTGCCAGCCTAGCTGTGGACAGTAACTATGGCTACACCTTC | CASLAVDSNYGYTF
TRBJ1-5 | - | TRBV9 | TRBD1 | TGTGCCAGCAGCGTAGGCGACAGGGGAAATCAGCCCCAGCATTTT | CASSVGDRGNQPQHF
TRBJ2-7 | few | TRBV18 | - | TGTGCCAGCTCACAGACCCGGCAGAGGGGGTCTGGCGAGCAGTACTTC | CASSQTRQRGSGEQYF